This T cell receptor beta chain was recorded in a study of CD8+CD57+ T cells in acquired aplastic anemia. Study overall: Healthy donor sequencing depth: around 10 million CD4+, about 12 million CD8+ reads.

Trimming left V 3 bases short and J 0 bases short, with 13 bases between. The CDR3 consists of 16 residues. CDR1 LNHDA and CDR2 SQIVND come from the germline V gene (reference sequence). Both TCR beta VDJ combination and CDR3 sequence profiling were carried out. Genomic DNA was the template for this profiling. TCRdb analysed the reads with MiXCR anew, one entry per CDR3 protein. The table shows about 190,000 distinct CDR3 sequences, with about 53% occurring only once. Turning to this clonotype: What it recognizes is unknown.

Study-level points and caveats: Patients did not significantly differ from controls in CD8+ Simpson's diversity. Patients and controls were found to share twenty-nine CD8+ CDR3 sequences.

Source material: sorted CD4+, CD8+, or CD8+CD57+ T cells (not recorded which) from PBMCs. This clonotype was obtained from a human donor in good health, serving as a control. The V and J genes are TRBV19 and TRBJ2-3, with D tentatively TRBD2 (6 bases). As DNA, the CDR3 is TGTGCCAGTAGTATGTTGGGACTCGCTAGCACAGATACGCAGTATTTT. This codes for CASSMLGLASTDTQYF.